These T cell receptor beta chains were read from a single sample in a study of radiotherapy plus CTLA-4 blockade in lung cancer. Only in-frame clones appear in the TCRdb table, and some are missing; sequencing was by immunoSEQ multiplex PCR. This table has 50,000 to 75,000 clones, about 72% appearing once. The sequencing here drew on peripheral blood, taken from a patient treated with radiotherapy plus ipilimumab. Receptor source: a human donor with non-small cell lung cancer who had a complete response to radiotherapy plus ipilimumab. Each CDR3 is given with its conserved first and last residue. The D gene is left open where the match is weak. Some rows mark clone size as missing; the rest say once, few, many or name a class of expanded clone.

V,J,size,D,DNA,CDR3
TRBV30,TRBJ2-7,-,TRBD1,TGTGCCTGGGAGACAGGGGAGGTCGGGGAGCAGTACTTC,CAWETGEVGEQYF
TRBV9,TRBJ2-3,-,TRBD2,TGTGCCAGCAGCCCCAGATTAGTAGCGGGGTTAACAGATACGCAGTATTTT,CASSPRLVAGLTDTQYF
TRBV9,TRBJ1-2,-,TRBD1,TGTGCCAGCAGCGTAGCTACCGAGACAGGGGAGATGGACTATGGCTACACCTTC,CASSVATETGEMDYGYTF
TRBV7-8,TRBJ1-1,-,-,TGTGCCAGCAGCTTGCCGGGACGGTACACTGAAGCTTTCTTT,CASSLPGRYTEAFF
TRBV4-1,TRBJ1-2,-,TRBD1,TGCGCCAGCAGCCAAGAATGGAGGACAGGTGACTATGGCTACACCTTC,CASSQEWRTGDYGYTF
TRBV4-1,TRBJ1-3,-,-,TGCGCCAGCAGCCAAGAGACAGGATCACTCTCTGGAAACACCATATATTTT,CASSQETGSLSGNTIYF
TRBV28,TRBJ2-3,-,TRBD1,TGTGCCAGCGTGACAGGGGGCACAGATACGCAGTATTTT,CASVTGGTDTQYF
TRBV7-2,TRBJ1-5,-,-,TGTGCCAGCAGCCCATCTTCTGGGGGCAGAAATCAGCCCCAGCATTTT,CASSPSSGGRNQPQHF
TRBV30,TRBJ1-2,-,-,TGTGCCTGGACGCCAGGTGACTATGGCTACACCTTC,CAWTPGDYGYTF
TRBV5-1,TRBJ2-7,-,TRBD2,TGCGCCAGCAGCTCGGCTCCGGGGGGGCGCGAGCAGTACTTC,CASSSAPGGREQYF
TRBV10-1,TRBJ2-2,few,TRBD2,TGCGCCAGCAGGAAAGAGCGGGATGCGAACACCGGGGAGCTGTTTTTT,CASRKERDANTGELFF
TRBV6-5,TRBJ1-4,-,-,TGTGCCAGCAGTTTTGGACGGCCCGGCGGTGAAAAACTGTTTTTT,CASSFGRPGGEKLFF
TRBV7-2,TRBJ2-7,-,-,TGTGCCAGCAGCTTATCGGGACACTACGAGCAGTACTTC,CASSLSGHYEQYF
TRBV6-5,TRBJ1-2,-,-,TGTGCCAGCAGTAGATCCTTTCAGGGAAACGGCTACACCTTC,CASSRSFQGNGYTF
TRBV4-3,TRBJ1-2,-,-,TGCGCCAGCACCCCCCACAGGGAAGTCAACTATGGCTACACCTTC,CASTPHREVNYGYTF
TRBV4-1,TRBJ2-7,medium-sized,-,TGCGCCAGCAGCCAAGTTCCAGGGAGCTCCTACGAGCAGTACTTC,CASSQVPGSSYEQYF
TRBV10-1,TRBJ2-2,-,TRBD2,TGCGCCAGCAGCCAGGGACTAGCGAACACCGGGGAGCTGTTTTTT,CASSQGLANTGELFF
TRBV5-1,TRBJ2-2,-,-,TGCGCCAGCAGCTTGGAGGCAACTTTCACCGGGGAGCTGTTTTTT,CASSLEATFTGELFF
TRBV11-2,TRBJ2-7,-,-,TGTGCCAGCAGGGGCCAGGGCCACTACGAGCAGTACTTC,CASRGQGHYEQYF
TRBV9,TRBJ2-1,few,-,TGTGCCAGCAGCGTAGACGGCGGGCTTTCCTACAATGAGCAGTTCTTC,CASSVDGGLSYNEQFF
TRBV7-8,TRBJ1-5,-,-,TGTGCCAGCAGCTTAATAGGGGGGAGCAATCAGCCCCAGCATTTT,CASSLIGGSNQPQHF
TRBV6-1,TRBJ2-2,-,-,TGTGCCAGCAGACCTACTAGTTTCGGGGAGCTGTTTTTT,CASRPTSFGELFF
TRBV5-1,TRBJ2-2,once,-,TGCGCCAGCAGCTTGGAACAGCCGAACACCGGGGAGCTGTTTTTT,CASSLEQPNTGELFF
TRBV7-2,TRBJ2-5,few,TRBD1,TGTGCCAGCAGCTTCTGGACAGGGCAAGAGACCCAGTACTTC,CASSFWTGQETQYF
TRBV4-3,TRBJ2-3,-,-,TGCGCCAGCAGCCAAGCCTTACAGCGAGGAGGGCCGAAAAACATAGATACGCAGTATTTT,CASSQALQRGGPKNIDTQYF
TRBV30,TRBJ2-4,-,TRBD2,TGTGCCTGGAGACACGGACTAGCGGGTGTGGCCAAAAACATTCAGTACTTC,CAWRHGLAGVAKNIQYF
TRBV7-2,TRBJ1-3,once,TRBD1,TGTGCCAGCAGCTTAGCGCCTAACTTGCCCAGGGGGACTCGGCGGGGTGGAAACACCATATATTTT,CASSLAPNLPRGTRRGGNTIYF